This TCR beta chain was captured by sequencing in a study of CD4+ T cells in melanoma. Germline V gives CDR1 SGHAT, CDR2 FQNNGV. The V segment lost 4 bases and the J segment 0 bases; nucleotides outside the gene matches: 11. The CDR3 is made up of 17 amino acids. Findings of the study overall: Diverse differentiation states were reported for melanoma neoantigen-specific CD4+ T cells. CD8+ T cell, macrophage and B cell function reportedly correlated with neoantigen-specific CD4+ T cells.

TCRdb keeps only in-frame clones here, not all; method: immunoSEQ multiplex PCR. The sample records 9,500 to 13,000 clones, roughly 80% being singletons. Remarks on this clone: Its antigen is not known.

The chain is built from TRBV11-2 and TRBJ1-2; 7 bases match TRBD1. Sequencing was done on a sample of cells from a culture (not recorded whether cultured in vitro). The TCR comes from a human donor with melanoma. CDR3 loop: CASSSTGDSLPNYGYTF. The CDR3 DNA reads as TGTGCCAGCAGCTCAACAGGGGACTCTTTGCCTAACTATGGCTACACCTTC.